Reported below is one T cell receptor (beta chain). This entry is derived from a study of blood T cell repertoires in COVID-19. Study summary: Acute-phase and convalescent COVID-19 samples originated in the United States, Italy and Spain.

Trimming removed 7 bases at V and 4 bases at J, with 16 bases between. The CDR3 totals 14 residues. CDR1 and CDR2 from the germline V gene are LNHDA and SQIVND (reference sequence). Using immunoSEQ multiplex PCR, the repertoire was profiled, and TCRdb retains in-frame clones only, with some absent. The sample shows roughly 130,000 clones, about four fifths of them seen only once. The receptor's source is a woman in her twenties or thirties who had recovered from COVID-19. The specimen sequenced was peripheral blood. The chain uses TRBV19 and TRBJ1-1; a possible D gene is TRBD1 (5 bases). The CDR3 nucleotides are TGTGCCAGTACCGCGGGCGCGGGGGGCACTGAAGCTTTCTTT. Translated: CASTAGAGGTEAFF.